The 5 T cell receptor beta chains listed next were all sequenced from one sample in a study of beta chain features in type 1 diabetes. Every bit of the isolated RNA underwent reverse transcription, so sequencing read expressed TCRB transcripts. Assay: immunoSEQ multiplex PCR; the TCRdb copy retains only in-frame clones and omits some. The sample lists around 280,000 clones, approximately 16% occurring once. These receptors lack a known antigen. Study-level findings and limits: Type 1 diabetes patients showed a moderate but significant shortening of TCRB CDR3s in all four CD4+ subsets.

Sequenced material: naive CD4+ T cells from blood. Receptors were obtained from a man between 18 and 35 years old with type 1 diabetes.

The V gene is TRBV6-6, the J gene TRBJ1-5; 10 positions match TRBD1. CDR3 length: 14 residues. The germline gives CDR1 MNHNY, CDR2 SVGAGI (reference sequence). V lost 5 bases and J lost 7; bases outside the gene matches: 5. CDR3 sequence (DNA): TGTGCCAGCAGTGACGGACAGGGGGTCCAGCCCCAGCATTTT. Translated: CASSDGQGVQPQHF.

This clone was counted only a few times. The J gene is TRBJ2-7, the V gene TRBV30; D is possibly TRBD1 (6 bases). The CDR3 totals 14 residues. CDR1 is GTSNPN, CDR2 SVGIG, per germline (reference sequence). V lost 0 bases, J lost 0 bases, and 9 bases lay in between. The CDR3 here is CAWSVTTGSYEQYF. The CDR3 nucleotides are TGTGCCTGGAGTGTGACGACAGGCTCCTACGAGCAGTACTTC.

This clone turned up a few times. The chain has TRBV7-9 and TRBJ2-3; 7 nucleotides line up with TRBD2. This CDR3 is 18 amino acids long. Germline V CDR1 and CDR2: SEHNR, FQNEAQ (reference sequence). V shed 4 bases and J 6 bases; nucleotides not matched to a gene: 19. The chain's CDR3 is CASSSGRAGWYPTDTQYF. The CDR3 DNA reads TGTGCCAGCAGCTCAGGACGAGCGGGGTGGTACCCAACCGATACGCAGTATTTT.

The rearrangement joins TRBV7-2 to TRBJ2-7; 7 bases line up with TRBD1. V was clipped by 2 bases and J by 2 bases; unmatched bases: 6. Germline V gene sequence: CDR1 SGHTA, CDR2 FQGNSA. The CDR3 sequence is 15 residues long. Written as DNA, the CDR3 is TGTGCCAGCAGCTTACCGGGACAGCTCCCCTACGAGCAGTACTTC. Amino acid sequence: CASSLPGQLPYEQYF.

This sequence joins TRBV9 and TRBJ1-2; D may be TRBD1 (5 bases). From germline, CDR1 is SGDLS and CDR2 YYNGEE. The CDR3 loop spans 14 amino acids. Trimming took 2 bases from V and 3 from J, leaving 11 bases between them. CDR3 coding DNA: TGTGCCAGCAGCGTCGGCAGGGTGGACTATGGCTACACCTTC. Protein product: CASSVGRVDYGYTF.